This T cell receptor (beta chain) was identified in a study of shared clonotypes between healthy human individuals. Germline CDR1 and CDR2: SGDLS and YYNGEE. With 4 bases clipped from V and 0 bases from J, the junction kept 6 bases outside the gene matches. The CDR3 is made up of 16 amino acids. Whole-study findings and limits: Represented genetic and exposure-history diversity was restricted by having few donors.

This clone appeared once. What it binds is unknown. Some clones are missing from TCRdb's copy, which holds only in-frame ones; the method was immunoSEQ multiplex PCR. Counted here are roughly 2.2 million clones, just over 90% occurring once; the ten biggest clones make up 0.35% to 0.45%. The donor cohort consisted entirely of Caucasian adults residing in Nashville, Tennessee. The source is a man aged 18 to 30 in good health. Some clones in this sample may be carry-over from other donors' samples. J is TRBJ2-2 and V is TRBV9; 7 nucleotides align to TRBD1. Sequenced: naive CD4+ T cells from PBMCs. The sample's subset: CD45RA+ positively selected. The CDR3 spells CASSTHGTANTGELFF. The CDR3 nucleotides read TGTGCCAGCAGCACCCACGGGACAGCGAACACCGGGGAGCTGTTTTTT.